This T cell receptor beta chain derives from a study of shared clonotypes between healthy human individuals (TCRdb year 2020). As for the study more broadly: The cohort included three men and a couple of women between 18 and 49 years of age. For each donor, three plates each were used for CD4 naive and CD4 memory, two plates were used for CD8 naive, and one plate was used for CD8 memory. To estimate repertoire size and how much clonotypes are shared between individuals, the study performed deep sequencing of blood TCR repertoires from a handful of healthy adults. To increase sequencing depth and limit assay-specific biases, TCR repertoire library preparation and sequencing were carried out by different laboratories using diverse techniques. Leukapheresis yielded between about 0.9 and 8.9 billion PBMCs per donor.

CD8 naive samples were CD45RO-negative cells positively selected for CCR7, giving a CD45RA+CCR7+ population that excluded TemRA cells. Healthy HIV-negative adults with no recently reported acute infections or vaccinations were included as donors. All donors were Caucasian adults living in Nashville, Tennessee, USA. Blood was collected by leukapheresis, and PBMCs were isolated by Ficoll-Histopaque density gradient centrifugation and then cryopreserved in liquid nitrogen vapor phase. Analytical flow cytometry was used to check the purity and quantity of every magnetically sorted T cell population. Genomic DNA was isolated from every sorted fraction and measured by UV absorbance on a Nanodrop 2000c. On this clone: The specificity of this receptor is unknown. There are no base qualities to consult, and no much larger clone falls within one base.

Study-wide findings and limitations: Sharing across a few donors was observed for around 5% of naive CD4, 3% to 3.5% of naive CD8, around 2.5% of memory CD4, and roughly 0.43% of memory CD8 clonotypes. Naive subsets generally had larger estimated clonotype richness than memory subsets did. Based on pairwise subsampling, the degree of clonotype sharing among donors was expected to be affected by sequencing depth. Sampling was restricted to blood, and TCR repertoires in tissues likely differ from the TCR repertoires found in blood. Even with the large sequencing depth, rarefaction of the sorted-subset datasets indicated that sequencing was incomplete. Compared with non-shared clonotypes, clonotypes shared by all four sorted-subset donors had higher generation probabilities. The small number of donors limited the genetic and exposure-history diversity represented.

Using the deep immunoSEQ assay, multiplex PCR amplified TCR CDR3 regions from genomic DNA. Extracted genomic DNA from each cell subset was distributed evenly across all wells of several immunoSEQ 96-well plates, and each plate was treated as a replicate. For sorted subsets, 200 ng of genomic DNA, equivalent to 25,000 to 35,000 T cell genomes, went into each replicate PCR. Purified libraries were quantified with a Qubit 3.0 fluorometer, sized on a Bioanalyzer 2100, and re-quantified with the KAPA Library Quantification kit. Every immunoSEQ 96-well plate was sequenced on a dedicated single-read 150-cycle Illumina NextSeq 550 flow cell. The authors' analysis ran thus. The immunoSEQ output contained only junctional sequences without quality scores, so filtering could not match that applied to full-length reads. Sequences were annotated with PyIR, a Python wrapper for IgBLAST v1.9, using IMGT germline references to assign V/J genes and CDR3. Reads were removed for weak V/J assignments (E-value above 1e-6), missing CDR3, stop codons, out-of-frame junctions, or ambiguous translated residues. V3J clonotypes were defined as sequences sharing the same inferred V gene, J gene, and CDR3 amino acid sequence. Percentage overlap between repertoires was computed as shared unique clonotypes divided by the size of the smaller repertoire. Richness of each repertoire was evaluated using RTK rarefaction, the Chao1 estimator, and Recon v2.1 estimates of unobserved clonotypes. OLGA was used to compute generation probabilities for all TCRbeta clonotypes that the gDNA method yielded from a handful of donors. TCRdb obtained this table from immuneACCESS and retained in-frame rearrangements with V and J assigned. These tables miss some clones; where compared with another copy, unresolved V genes account for less than half of the shortfall, and the remainder is unexplained. The V and J calls and clone size are taken from that table; D and trimming were inferred from the DNA. This sample is represented by about 2.1 million clones; under 95% of them were singletons. The biggest ten clones account for under 2% of the sample.

The sequence was obtained from a man younger than 35 in good health. Some clones in this sample may be carry-over from other donors' samples. The source material was naive CD8+ T cells from PBMCs. What this sample's cell subset or site label stands for: CD45RA+CCR7+.

The CDR3: CASSIGQANQPQHF. The sequenced DNA is TGTGCCAGTAGTATCGGTCAGGCCAATCAGCCCCAGCATTTT. The V gene is TRBV19 and the J gene is TRBJ1-5; no confident D gene assignment can be made. Trimming takes 3 bases from V and 3 bases from J, and the germline ends sit 9 bases apart. The CDR3 goes from the cysteine to the phenylalanine over 14 residues. The kept DNA is CDR3 alone, 42 bases in frame from the first base. CDR1 LNHDA and CDR2 SQIVND are derived from the germline V gene (reference sequence).